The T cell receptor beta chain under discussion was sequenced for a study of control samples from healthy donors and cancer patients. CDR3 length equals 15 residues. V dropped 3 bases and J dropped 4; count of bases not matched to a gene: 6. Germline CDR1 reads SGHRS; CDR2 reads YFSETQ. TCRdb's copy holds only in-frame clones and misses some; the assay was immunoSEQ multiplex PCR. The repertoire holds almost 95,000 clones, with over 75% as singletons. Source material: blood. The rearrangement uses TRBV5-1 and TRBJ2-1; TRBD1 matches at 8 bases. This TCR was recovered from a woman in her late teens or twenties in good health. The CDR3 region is CASSSKQGEYNEQFF. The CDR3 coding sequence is TGCGCCAGCAGCTCCAAACAGGGGGAATACAATGAGCAGTTCTTC.